One sample yielded the 25 T cell receptor beta chains listed below, sequenced in a study of radiation and T cells in renal cell carcinoma (dated by TCRdb to 2020 to 2022). Library preparation used the immunoSEQ multiplex PCR assay. Held by TCRdb, this immuneACCESS table contains in-frame sequences only and omits some clones. Under half of the omission traces to an unresolved V gene where checked; the cause of the rest is unknown. Counted in this sample were about 86,000 clones; 70% to 90% of them appeared once. Just under 9.5% of the sample is held by the ten biggest clonotypes. According to the study, the label for this sample's time point signals: blood 4 weeks post-SBRT, at nephrectomy. Explained via the paper, the treatment or condition label denotes: 15 Gy SBRT to primary tumor, nephrectomy 4 weeks later. Sequenced material: blood, taken from a patient whose treatment included radiotherapy and nephrectomy. These TCRs come from a man between 50 and 59 years old with renal cell carcinoma.

This chain links TRBV2 with TRBJ2-2; 7 bases align to TRBD1. CDR1 and CDR2 (germline): SNHLY, FYNNEI. The CDR3 is 16 amino acids. Trimming took 2 bases from V and 0 from J; bases not matched to a gene: 3. This CDR3 reads CASSESGTANTGELFF. The DNA of the CDR3 is TGTGCCAGCAGTGAATCCGGGACAGCGAACACCGGGGAGCTGTTTTTT.

The sample holds one count of this clone. This sequence joins TRBV27 and TRBJ2-3; 9 nucleotides agree with TRBD1. CDR3 size: 15 residues. The trim removed 8 bases at V and 4 bases at J, leaving 10 bases unmatched. CDR1 is MNHEY and CDR2 is SMNVEV in the germline V gene (reference sequence). In DNA, the CDR3 is TGTGCCAGCGGAACCGGGACAGGGTTCTCAGATACGCAGTATTTT. Translated, it gives CASGTGTGFSDTQYF.

The gene calls are TRBV13 and TRBJ2-1, with TRBD2 matching over 8 bases. There are 16 residues in the CDR3. J lost 1 base, V lost 1 base, and 3 bases had no gene match. The germline V gene encodes CDR1 PRHDT and CDR2 FYEKMQ (reference sequence). DNA for the CDR3: TGTGCCAGCAGCTTAGTCCCTAGCGGGTCCTACAATGAGCAGTTCTTC. Translation: CASSLVPSGSYNEQFF.

This clone was seen a single time. The genes are TRBV5-4 and TRBJ1-3, with a weak D call TRBD1 (6 bases). The V end was cut by 7 bases, the J end by 4 bases, with 21 bases between. The CDR3 is made up of 16 amino acids. The germline V gene has CDR1 SGHNT and CDR2 YYREEE (reference sequence). This CDR3 is CASSSSRGGAGNTIYF. The CDR3 nucleotides are TGTGCCAGCTCCTCTTCTCGAGGGGGTGCAGGAAACACCATATATTTT. The full variable domain, completed using reference TRBV5-4 and TRBJ1-3, is ETGVTQSPTHLIKTRGQQVTLRCSSQSGHNTVSWYQQALGQGPQFIFQYYREEENGRGNFPPRFSGLQFPNYSSELNVNALELDDSALYLCASSSSRGGAGNTIYFGEGSWLTVV.

The chain employs TRBV9 and TRBJ2-5, with TRBD2 as a possible D gene (5 bases). Germline V gives CDR1 SGDLS, CDR2 YYNGEE. V gave up 0 bases and J gave up 5 bases, with 14 bases separating them. CDR3 size: 15 residues. As DNA, the CDR3 is TGTGCCAGCAGCGTAGGGGCTAGCCTAGAGGAGACCCAGTACTTC. Its translation is CASSVGASLEETQYF.

The chain links TRBV2 to TRBJ2-5; D is perhaps TRBD1 (6 bases). In germline, CDR1 is SNHLY, CDR2 FYNNEI. Trimming shortened V by 7 bases and J by 3 bases, and 18 bases separated the two germline ends. The CDR3 covers 15 residues. CDR3 in DNA: TGTGCCAGCAAGGGGGAATGGACGAGTAAAGAGACCCAGTACTTC. Translation: CASKGEWTSKETQYF.

This clone was seen once. The V and J genes are TRBV28 and TRBJ1-1, with no clear D. Trimming stripped 3 bases from V and 1 base from J, with 12 bases between. The CDR3 is 15 residues long. Looked up from germline, CDR1 is MDHEN and CDR2 is SYDVKM. The CDR3 protein is CASSFTVWGNTEAFF. In nucleotides, the CDR3 is TGTGCCAGCAGTTTTACCGTATGGGGGAACACTGAAGCTTTCTTT.

The V and J genes are TRBV27 and TRBJ1-4; weak D call: TRBD1 (5 bases). This CDR3 spans 16 amino acids. Trimming shortened V by 8 bases and J by 6 bases, and 22 bases separated the two germline ends. Germline V CDR1 and CDR2: MNHEY, SMNVEV (reference sequence). The CDR3 sequence is CASRPSGGWKDEKLFF. The CDR3 coding sequence is TGTGCCAGCCGGCCGAGTGGGGGTTGGAAGGATGAAAAACTGTTTTTT.

The chain links TRBV5-4 to TRBJ2-7, with 7 nucleotides matching TRBD1. CDR1 is SGHNT and CDR2 is YYREEE in the germline V gene (reference sequence). The CDR3 has 13 amino acids. V shed 4 bases and J 6 bases; nucleotides not matched to a gene: 7. The CDR3 nucleotides read TGTGCCAGCAGCATAGACAGGGTAGGCGAGCAGTACTTC. It yields the protein CASSIDRVGEQYF.

The V and J genes are TRBV5-1 and TRBJ2-3; 7 bases map to TRBD1. Germline V gives CDR1 SGHRS, CDR2 YFSETQ. J gave up 0 bases and V 4 bases, and 5 bases lay outside the gene matches. The CDR3 is 15 amino acids. CDR3 bases: TGCGCCAGCAGCCTCTCGGGACAGAGCACAGATACGCAGTATTTT. Translating it yields CASSLSGQSTDTQYF.

The chain links TRBV27 to TRBJ2-7; TRBD1 agrees at 10 bases. J was trimmed by 5 bases and V by 6 bases; bases with no gene match: 10. Germline V gives CDR1 MNHEY, CDR2 SMNVEV (reference sequence). This CDR3 is built from 15 residues. The CDR3 spells CASRAGTGASNEQYF. DNA for the CDR3: TGTGCCAGCAGGGCCGGGACAGGGGCGTCCAACGAGCAGTACTTC.

The chain employs TRBV5-1 and TRBJ2-5; 10 bases fit TRBD2. V trimming: 4 bases; J trimming: 4 bases; junction bases outside the gene matches: 4. CDR1 is SGHRS, CDR2 YFSETQ, per germline. This CDR3 has 14 residues. CDR3 DNA sequence: TGCGCCAGCAGCGAGGGACTAGCGTCAGAGACCCAGTACTTC. Protein sequence: CASSEGLASETQYF.

V and J are TRBV7-9 and TRBJ2-7, with D unclear. V was cut by 5 bases and J by 0 bases, with 14 bases left in between. Looked up from germline, CDR1 is SEHNR and CDR2 is FQNEAQ (reference sequence). The CDR3 runs 15 residues. CDR3 protein: CASSPTDLNSYEQYF. In DNA form, the CDR3 reads TGTGCCAGCAGCCCGACCGACCTGAACTCCTACGAGCAGTACTTC.

This chain links TRBV18 with TRBJ2-7; D is possibly TRBD1 or TRBD2 (6 bases each). This CDR3 is built from 14 residues. The V end lost 4 bases, the J end lost 5 bases, and 15 bases lay between the germline ends. CDR1 is KGHSH and CDR2 is LQKENI in the germline V gene. The CDR3 nucleotides read TGTGCCAGCTCACTGGAGGGGGTCGTCCACGAGCAGTACTTC. Translation: CASSLEGVVHEQYF.

The gene calls are TRBV4-2 and TRBJ1-4; D is possibly TRBD1 (5 bases). Germline CDR1 reads LGHNA; CDR2 reads YNFKEQ. The CDR3 loop spans 17 amino acids. V lost 0 bases to trimming and J lost 4 bases, with 15 bases between them. The CDR3 DNA follows: TGTGCCAGCAGCCAAGATTTGGGCGGGGCCGATAATGAAAAACTGTTTTTT. It specifies CASSQDLGGADNEKLFF.

CDR3 nucleotides: TGTGCCAGCAGCCTCCTAATGGCGGGGGCCGCTCTGTTCTTC. Translated: CASSLLMAGAALFF. V and J are TRBV7-2 and TRBJ2-1; D is possibly TRBD2 (7 bases). This CDR3 spans 14 amino acids. Germline loops: CDR1 SGHTA, CDR2 FQGNSA. Trimming left V 5 bases short and J 15 bases short, with 23 bases between.

The chain has TRBV7-8 and TRBJ2-1, with unresolved D. Germline CDR1 SGHVS, CDR2 FQNEAQ. Trimming left V 5 bases short and J 8 bases short, with 7 bases between. The CDR3 covers 11 residues. The chain's CDR3 is CASSLSYEQFF. For the CDR3, the DNA is TGTGCCAGCAGCCTATCGTATGAGCAGTTCTTC. Full variable domain (remainder filled in from reference TRBV7-8 and TRBJ2-1): GAGVSQSPRYKVAKRGQDVALRCDPISGHVSLFWYQQALGQGPEFLTYFQNEAQLDKSGLPSDRFFAERPEGSVSTLKIQRTQQEDSAVYLCASSLSYEQFFGPGTRLTVL.

This clone was seen a few times. The J gene is TRBJ2-5, the V gene TRBV11-2; D not certain. The CDR3 is made up of 12 amino acids. Germline V gene sequence: CDR1 SGHAT, CDR2 FQNNGV. Trimming took 1 base from V and 2 from J, leaving 2 bases between them. The CDR3 DNA sequence: TGTGCCAGCAGCTTAGGTCAAGAGACCCAGTACTTC. Translating it yields CASSLGQETQYF.

This sequence joins TRBV2 and TRBJ1-4, with D unresolved. V lost 6 bases, J lost 0 bases, and 8 bases lay in between. CDR3 length equals 14 residues. Germline CDR1 and CDR2: SNHLY and FYNNEI. The CDR3 bases are TGTGCCAGCAGCTTCCTCGCAACTAATGAAAAACTGTTTTTT. It specifies CASSFLATNEKLFF.

This sequence joins TRBV6-5 and TRBJ2-7; no firm D call. This CDR3 contains 12 residues. The V gene lost 5 bases and the J gene lost 6 bases, with 11 bases spanning the gap. The germline CDR1 and CDR2 sequences are MNHEY and SVGAGI. Here the CDR3 reads CASSAPLGEQYF. Here the CDR3 DNA reads TGTGCCAGCAGTGCCCCCTTGGGCGAGCAGTACTTC.

V usage is TRBV5-1 and J usage is TRBJ2-3; D might be TRBD2 (5 bases). Trimming stripped 1 base from V and 1 base from J, with 13 bases between. The CDR3 is made up of 16 amino acids. Germline V gene lookup returns CDR1 SGHRS and CDR2 YFSETQ. CDR3 residues: CASSLWGATGTDTQYF. CDR3 nucleotides: TGCGCCAGCAGCTTGTGGGGAGCTACCGGCACAGATACGCAGTATTTT.

The V call is TRBV27, the J call TRBJ2-4; unclear D gene. CDR1 MNHEY and CDR2 SMNVEV come from the germline V gene (reference sequence). Deletions cut 9 bases from V and 0 bases from J, with 9 bases between. This CDR3 spans 13 amino acids. The CDR3 reads CASKILAKNIQYF. In nucleotides, the CDR3 is TGTGCCAGTAAAATTCTAGCCAAAAACATTCAGTACTTC.

The chain uses TRBV10-3 and TRBJ1-1; D might be TRBD1 (6 bases). The CDR3 contains 13 residues. Deletions cut 7 bases from V and 1 base from J, with 10 bases between. Germline lookup yields CDR1 ENHRY and CDR2 SYGVKD. The CDR3 loop is CAIKQGWNTEAFF. DNA for the CDR3: TGTGCCATCAAACAGGGTTGGAACACTGAAGCTTTCTTT.

This clone was counted a single time. J is TRBJ1-1 and V is TRBV7-9; D gene uncertain. The V end was cut by 5 bases, the J end by 11 bases, with 27 bases between. Germline CDR1 SEHNR, CDR2 FQNEAQ (reference sequence). The CDR3 consists of 16 residues. The CDR3 coding sequence is TGTGCCAGCAGCCCTCCATTCAGGCTCGGAAACTTGAAGGCTTTCTTT. Amino acid sequence: CASSPPFRLGNLKAFF.

For this clone: A junction boundary mismatches the germline segment, possibly from a read error. The gene calls are TRBV6-6 and TRBJ1-5; 7 positions match TRBD1. CDR1 is MNHNY, CDR2 SVGAGI, per germline (reference sequence). There are 15 residues in the CDR3. In DNA, the CDR3 is TGTGCCAGCAGTCCGTTGGGACAGACAAATCAGCCCCGGCATTTT. Its protein product is CASSPLGQTNQPRHF.